This passage covers 11 T cell receptor beta chains from one sample sequenced in a study of a mutant IDH1 vaccine in newly diagnosed glioma. Their cognate antigens are unknown. Time point: week 47, end of study. Vaccinated patients received 300 ug of mutant IDH1 20-mer peptide per dose, with topical imiquimod. Produced via immunoSEQ multiplex PCR; TCRdb's table is partial and in-frame only. The sample lists some 87,000 clones, 75% to 85% occurring once. The sample consisted of PBMCs, taken from a glioma patient whose treatment included an IDH1 peptide vaccine. The receptor source for this set is a man in his forties with glioma.

V gene TRBV10-2 combines with J gene TRBJ1-2; D unresolved. The CDR3 is 14 amino acids. Per the germline V gene, CDR1 is WSHSY and CDR2 is SAAADI. The CDR3: CATPGLEQDYGYTF. The DNA of the CDR3 is TGCGCTACACCCGGGCTCGAGCAGGACTATGGCTACACCTTC.

The genes are TRBV25-1 and TRBJ1-6; 7 bases fit TRBD1. The V gene's germline CDR1 is MGHDK and CDR2 SYGVNS. Trimming at V came to 1 base and at J to 8 bases, leaving 5 bases not matched to a gene. The CDR3 consists of 15 residues. In nucleotides, the CDR3 is TGTGCCAGCAGTGAATTAGACAGGGATGATTCACCCCTCCACTTT. Residues: CASSELDRDDSPLHF. The entire variable domain, with the rest obtained from reference TRBV25-1 and TRBJ1-6, is as follows: EADIYQTPRYLVIGTGKKITLECSQTMGHDKMYWYQQDPGMELHLIHYSYGVNSTEKGDLSSESTVSRIRTEHFPLTLESARPSHTSQYLCASSELDRDDSPLHFGNGTRLTVT.

The chain recombines TRBV7-9 with TRBJ2-7; no firm D call. This CDR3 has 13 residues. V was cut by 7 bases and J by 3 bases, with 13 bases left in between. Germline V gene sequence: CDR1 SEHNR, CDR2 FQNEAQ (reference sequence). CDR3 DNA: TGTGCCAGCACCCCAAACAGTGACTACGAGCAGTACTTC. Its protein is CASTPNSDYEQYF.

V gene TRBV11-2 combines with J gene TRBJ1-1; D perhaps matches TRBD1 (5 bases). CDR1 is SGHAT, CDR2 FQNNGV, per germline. This CDR3 region has 14 residues. V was cut by 4 bases and J by 4 bases, with 13 bases left in between. CDR3 DNA sequence: TGTGCCAGCAGCTCTCGGGGGGGTGGCACTGAAGCTTTCTTT. Translation: CASSSRGGGTEAFF.

The genes are TRBV7-2 and TRBJ1-2; TRBD1 is a possible D gene (5 bases). The V gene lost 4 bases and the J gene lost 2 bases, with 8 bases spanning the gap. The germline CDR1 and CDR2 sequences are SGHTA and FQGNSA. The CDR3 loop spans 13 amino acids. CDR3 nucleotides: TGTGCCAGCAGCTCCCGGGGGAACTATGGCTACACCTTC. It specifies CASSSRGNYGYTF.

This chain joins TRBV7-9 and TRBJ1-4, with TRBD1 matching 10 bases. V dropped 1 base and J dropped 5; count of bases not matched to a gene: 1. The V gene's germline CDR1 is SEHNR and CDR2 FQNEAQ (reference sequence). This CDR3 has 15 residues. The CDR3, as DNA: TGTGCCAGCAGCTTAGTGGGACAGGGGAATGAAAAACTGTTTTTT. It codes for CASSLVGQGNEKLFF.

This clone appeared many times. V gene TRBV19 combines with J gene TRBJ1-1, with D possibly TRBD1 on 5 matching bases. V gave up 3 bases and J gave up 1 base, with 9 bases separating them. In germline, CDR1 is LNHDA, CDR2 SQIVND (reference sequence). The CDR3 spans 14 residues. CDR3 coding DNA: TGTGCCAGTAGTATTACCAGGGAGAACACTGAAGCTTTCTTT. Its protein product is CASSITRENTEAFF.

V gene TRBV7-2 combines with J gene TRBJ2-5; no definite D call. The CDR3 sequence is 12 residues long. The germline V and J ends were trimmed by 2 bases and 4 bases, with 5 bases remaining between them. Germline loops: CDR1 SGHTA, CDR2 FQGNSA. For the CDR3, the DNA is TGTGCCAGCAGCTTATGGGGAGAGACCCAGTACTTC. Amino acids: CASSLWGETQYF. Variable domain in full (rest from reference TRBV7-2 and TRBJ2-5): GAGVSQSPSNKVTEKGKDVELRCDPISGHTALYWYRQSLGQGLEFLIYFQGNSAPDKSGLPSDRFSAERTGGSVSTLTIQRTQQEDSAVYLCASSLWGETQYFGPGTRLLVL.

The rearrangement links TRBV5-1 to TRBJ1-1; D perhaps matches TRBD1 (5 bases). The CDR3 is 15 residues long. The germline V and J ends were trimmed by 4 bases and 0 bases, with 13 bases remaining between them. Germline V gene lookup returns CDR1 SGHRS and CDR2 YFSETQ. The CDR3: CASSPAGGMNTEAFF. CDR3 coding DNA: TGCGCCAGCAGCCCGGCGGGGGGGATGAACACTGAAGCTTTCTTT.

The chain joins TRBV14 to TRBJ2-7, with 9 bases that match TRBD1. In germline, CDR1 is SGHDN, CDR2 FVKESK. This CDR3 region has 16 residues. V shed 4 bases, J shed 4 bases, and the junction held 11 bases outside the gene matches. CDR3 sequence reads: CASSPGPGQGLYEQYF. CDR3 sequence (DNA): TGTGCCAGCAGCCCAGGACCGGGACAGGGATTATACGAGCAGTACTTC.

The rearrangement links TRBV5-5 to TRBJ2-2; D possibly corresponds to TRBD1 (5 bases). The CDR3 contains 17 residues. Trimming took off 5 bases at V and 0 bases at J, with 17 bases between the two ends. Germline V gives CDR1 SGHKS, CDR2 YYEKEE (reference sequence). CDR3 nucleotide sequence: TGTGCCAGCAGTTCACCAACAGGCTCCTCGAACACCGGGGAGCTGTTTTTT. Its protein is CASSSPTGSSNTGELFF.